This TCR beta chain originates from a study of identical twins. There are many counts of this clonotype. Each CDR3 protein gets one entry after TCRdb re-called the 5' RACE reads with MiXCR. The sample yields hundreds of thousands of distinct CDR3 sequences, 8% to 9% seen once. V shed 4 bases and J shed 5 bases, with 16 bases lying between them. This CDR3 is built from 15 residues. CDR1 is SGDLS and CDR2 is YYNGEE in the germline V gene. A further study also used this sample, focusing on yellow fever vaccine responses in identical twins. That source reports: The T cell response to vaccination in identical twins was reportedly partly convergent and partly personalized.

The receptor's source is a young woman in good health. The sample taken for sequencing was PBMCs. The chain has TRBV9 and TRBJ2-1; TRBD2 is a possible D gene (7 bases). The CDR3, as DNA: TGTGCCAGCAGCCCCGAGGGGGGGATGCACAATGAGCAGTTCTTC. Its translation: CASSPEGGMHNEQFF.